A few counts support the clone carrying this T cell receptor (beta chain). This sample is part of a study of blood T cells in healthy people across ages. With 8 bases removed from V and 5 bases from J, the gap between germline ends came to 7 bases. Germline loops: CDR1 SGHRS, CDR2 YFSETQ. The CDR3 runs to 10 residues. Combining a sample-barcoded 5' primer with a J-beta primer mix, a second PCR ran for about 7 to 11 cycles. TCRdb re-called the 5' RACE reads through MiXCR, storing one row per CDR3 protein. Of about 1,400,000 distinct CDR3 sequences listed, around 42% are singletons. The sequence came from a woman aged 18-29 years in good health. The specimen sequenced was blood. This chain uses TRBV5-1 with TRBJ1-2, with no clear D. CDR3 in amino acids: CARKGYGYTF. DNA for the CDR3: TGCGCCAGAAAAGGGTATGGCTACACCTTC.